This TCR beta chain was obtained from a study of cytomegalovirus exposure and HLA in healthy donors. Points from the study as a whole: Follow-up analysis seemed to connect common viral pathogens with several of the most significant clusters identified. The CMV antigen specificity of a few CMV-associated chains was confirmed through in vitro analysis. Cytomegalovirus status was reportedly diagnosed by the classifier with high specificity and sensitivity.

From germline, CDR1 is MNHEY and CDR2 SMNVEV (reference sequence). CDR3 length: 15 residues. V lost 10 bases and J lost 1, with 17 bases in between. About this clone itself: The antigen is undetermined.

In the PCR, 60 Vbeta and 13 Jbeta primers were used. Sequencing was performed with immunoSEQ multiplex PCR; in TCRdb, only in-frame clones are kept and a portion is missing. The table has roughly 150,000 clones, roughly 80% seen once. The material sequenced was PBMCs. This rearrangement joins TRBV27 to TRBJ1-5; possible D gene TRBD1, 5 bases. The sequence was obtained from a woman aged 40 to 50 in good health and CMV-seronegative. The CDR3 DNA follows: TGTGCCACCAAAAAGCAGGGAACGAGCAATCAGCCCCAGCATTTT. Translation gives CATKKQGTSNQPQHF.